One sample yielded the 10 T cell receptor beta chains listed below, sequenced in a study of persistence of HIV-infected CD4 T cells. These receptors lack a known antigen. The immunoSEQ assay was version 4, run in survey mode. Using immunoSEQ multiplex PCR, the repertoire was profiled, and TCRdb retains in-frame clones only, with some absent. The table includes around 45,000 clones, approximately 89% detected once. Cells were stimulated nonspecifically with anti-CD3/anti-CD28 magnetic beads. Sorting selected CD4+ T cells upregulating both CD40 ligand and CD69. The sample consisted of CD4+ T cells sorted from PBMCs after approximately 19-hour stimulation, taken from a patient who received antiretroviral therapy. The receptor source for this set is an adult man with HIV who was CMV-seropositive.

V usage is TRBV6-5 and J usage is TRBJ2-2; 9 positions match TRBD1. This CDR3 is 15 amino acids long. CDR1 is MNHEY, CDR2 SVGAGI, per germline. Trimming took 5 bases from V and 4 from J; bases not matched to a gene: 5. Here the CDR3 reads CASSLTGGPTGELFF. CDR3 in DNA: TGTGCCAGCAGTCTCACAGGGGGCCCCACCGGGGAGCTGTTTTTT.

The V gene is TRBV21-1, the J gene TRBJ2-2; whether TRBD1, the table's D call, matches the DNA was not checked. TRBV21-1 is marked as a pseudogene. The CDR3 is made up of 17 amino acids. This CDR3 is CASSKEGGQRYTGELFF. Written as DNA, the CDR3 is TGTGCCAGCAGCAAAGAAGGGGGACAGAGATACACCGGGGAGCTGTTTTTT.

The CDR3 sequence: CASSPTWGTEAFF. Written as DNA, the CDR3 is TGTGCCAGCAGCCCGACCTGGGGGACTGAAGCTTTCTTT. V gene TRBV7-6 combines with J gene TRBJ1-1; TRBD1 might be the D (5 bases). This CDR3 has 13 residues. Trimming took off 5 bases at V and 5 bases at J, with 12 bases between the two ends. The germline V gene has CDR1 SGHVS and CDR2 FNYEAQ.

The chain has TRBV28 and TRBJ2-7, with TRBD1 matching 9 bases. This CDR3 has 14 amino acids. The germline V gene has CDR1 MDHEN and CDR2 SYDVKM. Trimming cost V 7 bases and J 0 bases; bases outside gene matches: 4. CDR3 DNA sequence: TGTGCCAGCACCGGGACAGGGAGCTCCTACGAGCAGTACTTC. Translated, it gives CASTGTGSSYEQYF.

The CDR3 DNA follows: TGTGCCAGCTCCCCGGACAGGGAGCAGTTCTTC. It translates to CASSPDREQFF. V is TRBV18 and J is TRBJ2-1, with TRBD1 identical over 7 bases. The CDR3 is 11 amino acids. CDR1 KGHSH and CDR2 LQKENI come from the germline V gene. V shed 6 bases, J shed 10 bases, and the junction held 3 bases outside the gene matches.

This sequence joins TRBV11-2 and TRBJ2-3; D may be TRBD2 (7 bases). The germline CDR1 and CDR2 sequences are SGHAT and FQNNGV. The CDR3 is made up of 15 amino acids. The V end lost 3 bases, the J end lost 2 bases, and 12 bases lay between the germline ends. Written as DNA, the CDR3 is TGTGCCAGCAGCTTGGGGGGGCTCCTCACAGATACGCAGTATTTT. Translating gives CASSLGGLLTDTQYF.

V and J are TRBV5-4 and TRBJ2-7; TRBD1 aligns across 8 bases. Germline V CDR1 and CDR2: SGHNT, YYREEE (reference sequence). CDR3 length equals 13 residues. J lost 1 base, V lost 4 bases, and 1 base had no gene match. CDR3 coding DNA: TGTGCCAGCAGCCGGACAGGGTCCTACGAGCAGTACTTC. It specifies CASSRTGSYEQYF.

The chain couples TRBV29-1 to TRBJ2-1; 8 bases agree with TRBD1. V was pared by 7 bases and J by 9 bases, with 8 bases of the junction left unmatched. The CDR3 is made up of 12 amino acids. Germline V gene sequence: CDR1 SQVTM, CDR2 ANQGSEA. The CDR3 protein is CSGRTGSSEQFF. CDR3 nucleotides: TGCAGCGGCCGGACAGGGAGTTCTGAGCAGTTCTTC.

The CDR3 DNA sequence: TGTGCCAGTGACTTGACAGGGAAAGGTTCACCCCTCCACTTT. Protein: CASDLTGKGSPLHF. The chain uses TRBV19 and TRBJ1-6, with 7 bases identical to TRBD1. The CDR3 covers 14 residues. Germline-derived CDR1 and CDR2 are LNHDA and SQIVND (reference sequence). The trim removed 8 bases at V and 9 bases at J, leaving 10 bases unmatched. The variable domain in full, with the rest retrieved from reference TRBV19 and TRBJ1-6, is DGGITQSPKYLFRKEGQNVTLSCEQNLNHDAMYWYRQDPGQGLRLIYYSQIVNDFQKGDIAEGYSVSREKKESFPLTVTSAQKNPTAFYLCASDLTGKGSPLHFGNGTRLTVT.

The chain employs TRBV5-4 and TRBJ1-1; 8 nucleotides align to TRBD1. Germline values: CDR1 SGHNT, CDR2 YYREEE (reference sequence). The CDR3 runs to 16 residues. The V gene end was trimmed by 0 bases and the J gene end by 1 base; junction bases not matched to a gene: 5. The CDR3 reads CASSLGQGMGNTEAFF. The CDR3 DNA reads TGTGCCAGCAGCTTGGGACAGGGGATGGGGAACACTGAAGCTTTCTTT.